These 6 T cell receptor beta chains share one sample of origin, sequenced in a study of blood T cell repertoires in COVID-19. TCRdb's copy holds only in-frame clones and misses some; the assay was immunoSEQ multiplex PCR. The sample lists over 150,000 clones, approximately 84% seen once, with roughly 3.2% in the top ten. Sequenced material: PBMCs or T cells enriched from blood (not recorded which). Receptors originate from a woman in her twenties or thirties who had recovered from COVID-19.

The rearrangement uses TRBV5-5 and TRBJ2-7; possibly TRBD1 for D (6 bases). The germline V and J ends were trimmed by 5 bases and 4 bases, with 10 bases remaining between them. The CDR3 sequence is 12 residues long. In germline, CDR1 is SGHKS, CDR2 YYEKEE (reference sequence). The CDR3, as DNA: TGTGCCAGCAGTTCCGGACAGTACGAGCAGTACGTC. It specifies CASSSGQYEQYV.

The rearrangement joins TRBV25-1 to TRBJ2-2, with 9 bases matching TRBD1. This CDR3 contains 16 residues. The germline CDR1 and CDR2 sequences are MGHDK and SYGVNS. V was clipped by 7 bases and J by 5 bases; unmatched bases: 11. CDR3 bases: TGTGCCAGCACTGGTCGGGACAGGGACTATACCGGGGAGCTGTTTTTT. Its protein product is CASTGRDRDYTGELFF.

The chain carries TRBV23-1 and TRBJ2-1; the match to TRBD2 covers 13 bases. TRBV23-1 is placed among ORFs of uncertain function. Trimming at V came to 5 bases and at J to 3 bases, leaving 4 bases not matched to a gene. The CDR3 contains 16 residues. Here the CDR3 reads CASSSGLAGHYNEQFF. The CDR3 DNA follows: TGCGCCAGCAGTTCGGGACTAGCGGGACACTACAATGAGCAGTTCTTC.

V and J are TRBV9 and TRBJ2-2; 7 positions match TRBD2. Losses at the gene ends were 0 bases for V and 4 bases for J; bases not matched to a gene: 3. The CDR3 has 15 residues. Per germline, CDR1 SGDLS and CDR2 YYNGEE. The CDR3 DNA reads TGTGCCAGCAGCGTAGACGGGAGGACCACCGGGGAGCTGTTTTTT. This translates into CASSVDGRTTGELFF.

The chain employs TRBV2 and TRBJ2-3; perhaps TRBD1 as D (6 bases). Trimming shortened V by 10 bases and J by 4 bases, and 18 bases separated the two germline ends. This CDR3 has 14 residues. The germline gives CDR1 SNHLY, CDR2 FYNNEI. CDR3 region: CATQRGTRADTQYF. The CDR3 nucleotides are TGTGCCACGCAGAGGGGGACCAGGGCAGATACGCAGTATTTT.

This chain joins TRBV5-8 and TRBJ2-5; D is ambiguous. Germline loops: CDR1 SGHTS, CDR2 YDEGEE. The CDR3 runs 10 residues. Deletions cut 7 bases from V and 7 bases from J, with 8 bases between. The DNA of the CDR3 is TGTGCCAGCTGGCGGTGGACCCAGTACTTC. Translated, it gives CASWRWTQYF.